The 20 T cell receptor beta chains listed next were all sequenced from one sample in a study of blood T cell repertoires in COVID-19 (dated by TCRdb to the early 2020s). The library was built by means of the immunoSEQ multiplex PCR assay. The immuneACCESS repertoire file appears here via TCRdb, limited to in-frame rearrangements. These files lack a portion of the clones; in checked studies, under half of the deficit traces to unresolved V genes, and the cause of the others is not known. For this sample there are tens of thousands of clones; approximately 87% appear just once. The biggest ten clones account for over 0.95% of the sample. Sequenced input: peripheral blood. These receptors were collected from a human donor in a cohort sampled during active COVID-19.

This clone was seen more than once but under ten times. The chain links TRBV6-6 to TRBJ1-2, with D perhaps TRBD1 (5 bases). The V end was cut by 5 bases, the J end by 3 bases, with 13 bases between. The CDR3 runs 14 residues. CDR1 and CDR2 (germline): MNHNY, SVGAGI (reference sequence). The CDR3: CASSPVGRDYGYTF. The CDR3 DNA reads as TGTGCCAGCAGTCCGGTAGGCAGGGACTATGGCTACACCTTC.

This sequence joins TRBV7-3 and TRBJ2-3; 8 nucleotides match TRBD2. V lost 6 bases and J lost 3; bases outside the gene matches: 8. The V gene's germline CDR1 is SGHTA and CDR2 FQGTGA. This CDR3 is built from 15 residues. CDR3 nucleotide sequence: TGTGCCAGCAGTTTCGGACTAGCCGCGACAGATACGCAGTATTTT. Its translation is CASSFGLAATDTQYF.

This chain connects TRBV7-6 to TRBJ2-2; TRBD2 matches at 10 bases. The V segment lost 2 bases and the J segment 3 bases; nucleotides outside the gene matches: 3. Per the germline V gene, CDR1 is SGHVS and CDR2 is FNYEAQ. The CDR3 length is 16 residues. The DNA of the CDR3 is TGTGCCAGCAGCTTACGGCTAGCGGGAGACACCGGGGAGCTGTTTTTT. This sequence encodes CASSLRLAGDTGELFF. The complete variable domain, with remaining parts taken from reference TRBV7-6 and TRBJ2-2, reads GAGVSQSPRYKVTKRGQDVALRCDPISGHVSLYWYRQALGQGPEFLTYFNYEAQQDKSGLPNDRFSAERPEGSISTLTIQRTEQRDSAMYRCASSLRLAGDTGELFFGEGSRLTVL.

V and J are TRBV12-3 or TRBV12-4 and TRBJ2-7, with a tentative D call TRBD1 (5 bases). The CDR3 runs to 13 residues. V gave up 6 bases and J gave up 0 bases, with 9 bases separating them. The CDR3 region is CASRRTRSYEQYF. DNA for the CDR3: TGTGCCAGCAGACGGACACGCTCCTACGAGCAGTACTTC.

V gene TRBV28 combines with J gene TRBJ1-2, with 8 bases matching TRBD1. Unmatched junction bases numbered 8, after V lost 7 bases and J lost 7 bases. Germline CDR1 MDHEN, CDR2 SYDVKM. The CDR3 contains 13 residues. The CDR3 nucleotides read TGTGCCAGCACTTCAAGAGGACAGGGTGGCTACACCTTC. Protein: CASTSRGQGGYTF.

The chain is built from TRBV5-5 and TRBJ2-3; D possibly corresponds to TRBD2 (5 bases). The germline V gene encodes CDR1 SGHKS and CDR2 YYEKEE (reference sequence). V lost 2 bases and J lost 3, with 10 bases in between. The CDR3 spans 14 residues. The CDR3 region has the DNA TGTGCCAGCAGCTTAGACGGGGAAACAGATACGCAGTATTTT. This gives the protein CASSLDGETDTQYF.

This chain links TRBV7-3 with TRBJ2-2; 8 positions match TRBD1. In germline, CDR1 is SGHTA, CDR2 FQGTGA. Germline trimming cut 3 bases from V and 8 bases from J; bases unmatched to any gene: 8. The CDR3 sequence is 15 residues long. The chain's CDR3 is CASSLGAGGEGELFF. CDR3 nucleotide sequence: TGTGCCAGCAGCTTGGGGGCAGGGGGCGAAGGGGAGCTGTTTTTT.

V gene TRBV5-4 combines with J gene TRBJ2-1; TRBD2 matches at 8 bases. CDR1 is SGHNT, CDR2 YYREEE, per germline (reference sequence). J gave up 7 bases and V 3 bases, and 9 bases lay outside the gene matches. The CDR3 is 15 amino acids. The CDR3 sequence: CASSSTSGSRNEQFF. The CDR3 DNA reads TGTGCCAGCAGCTCCACCAGCGGGAGTCGAAATGAGCAGTTCTTC.

The V and J genes are TRBV28 and TRBJ2-7; weak D call: TRBD2 (6 bases). CDR1 is MDHEN, CDR2 SYDVKM, per germline. The CDR3 has 15 residues. V was shortened by 10 bases and J by 1 base, with 20 bases between the two germline ends. For the CDR3, the DNA is TGTGCCACCCCGCGAGGAGGGGAAACGTCCTACGAGCAGTACTTC. Translation: CATPRGGETSYEQYF.

This chain's CDR3 is CASGQGMRLNTEAFF. The CDR3 coding sequence is TGTGCCAGCGGACAGGGAATGCGGTTGAACACTGAAGCTTTCTTT. V usage is TRBV18 and J usage is TRBJ1-1, with 8 bases fitting TRBD1. The CDR3 has 15 amino acids. The V gene's germline CDR1 is KGHSH and CDR2 LQKENI. V was pared by 8 bases and J by 0 bases, with 8 bases of the junction left unmatched.

The chain is built from TRBV19 and TRBJ2-1; D gene unclear. CDR3 length: 13 amino acids. CDR1 LNHDA and CDR2 SQIVND come from the germline V gene (reference sequence). V lost 4 bases, J lost 1 base, and 5 bases lay in between. The DNA for the CDR3 is TGTGCCAGTAGTACCACTTCCTACAATGAGCAGTTCTTC. This encodes CASSTTSYNEQFF.

The genes are TRBV28 and TRBJ2-7, with 8 bases that match TRBD1. V was clipped by 5 bases and J by 1 base; unmatched bases: 1. The CDR3 runs to 13 residues. Germline loops: CDR1 MDHEN, CDR2 SYDVKM. The CDR3 DNA reads as TGTGCCAGCAGTACAGGGGGATCCTACGAGCAGTACTTC. This gives the protein CASSTGGSYEQYF.

The chain couples TRBV2 to TRBJ2-1; 7 nucleotides match TRBD1. Losses at the gene ends were 7 bases for V and 2 bases for J; bases not matched to a gene: 11. The CDR3 has 16 amino acids. Germline V gene lookup returns CDR1 SNHLY and CDR2 FYNNEI. CDR3 residues: CASILPTGTPYNEQFF. CDR3 nucleotides: TGTGCCAGCATACTCCCGACAGGGACCCCCTACAATGAGCAGTTCTTC.

This clone was counted once. The J gene is TRBJ1-6, the V gene TRBV9; no definite D call. The length of the CDR3 is 15 residues. Germline V gene sequence: CDR1 SGDLS, CDR2 YYNGEE. Deletions cut 0 bases from V and 7 bases from J, with 11 bases between. The CDR3 here is CASSVGGGNNSPLHF. CDR3 nucleotide sequence: TGTGCCAGCAGCGTAGGGGGAGGGAACAATTCACCCCTCCACTTT.

V usage is TRBV19 and J usage is TRBJ2-3; 12 bases map to TRBD2. J lost 11 bases, V lost 4 bases, and 10 bases had no gene match. CDR3 length: 15 amino acids. Per the germline V gene, CDR1 is LNHDA and CDR2 is SQIVND (reference sequence). CDR3 loop: CASSNGLAGGHKQYF. DNA for the CDR3: TGTGCCAGTAGTAATGGGCTAGCGGGAGGGCACAAGCAGTATTTT. The complete variable domain, with remaining parts taken from reference TRBV19 and TRBJ2-3, reads DGGITQSPKYLFRKEGQNVTLSCEQNLNHDAMYWYRQDPGQGLRLIYYSQIVNDFQKGDIAEGYSVSREKKESFPLTVTSAQKNPTAFYLCASSNGLAGGHKQYFGPGTRLTVL.

This chain uses TRBV5-1 with TRBJ2-1; D possibly corresponds to TRBD1 (5 bases). The CDR3 is made up of 15 amino acids. Germline V gene sequence: CDR1 SGHRS, CDR2 YFSETQ. Trimming removed 0 bases at V and 6 bases at J, with 13 bases between. The CDR3 loop reads CASSLVSPQVNEQFF. As DNA, the CDR3 is TGCGCCAGCAGCTTGGTATCCCCACAGGTCAATGAGCAGTTCTTC.

This chain uses TRBV10-1 with TRBJ2-5; tentatively, D is TRBD2 (5 bases). Germline V gene data show CDR1 as WNHNN and CDR2 as SYGVQD (reference sequence). V lost 0 bases and J lost 7, with 9 bases in between. The CDR3 is 13 amino acids. The CDR3 reads CASSESLGGTQYF. The CDR3 DNA reads as TGCGCCAGCAGTGAGTCCCTCGGAGGGACCCAGTACTTC.

The chain joins TRBV7-8 to TRBJ1-2; 9 positions match TRBD1. The length of the CDR3 is 15 residues. CDR1 is SGHVS, CDR2 FQNEAQ, per germline. V shed 3 bases and J 8 bases; nucleotides not matched to a gene: 10. The CDR3 protein is CASSLGTGTAWGYTF. CDR3 nucleotides: TGTGCCAGCAGCTTGGGGACAGGGACTGCTTGGGGCTACACCTTC. The full variable domain, in which reference TRBV7-8 and TRBJ1-2 provide the parts outside the CDR3, is GAGVSQSPRYKVAKRGQDVALRCDPISGHVSLFWYQQALGQGPEFLTYFQNEAQLDKSGLPSDRFFAERPEGSVSTLKIQRTQQEDSAVYLCASSLGTGTAWGYTFGSGTRLTVV.

This clone was recorded once. The chain combines TRBV28 with TRBJ2-1, with TRBD2 identical over 9 bases. J lost 8 bases, V lost 6 bases, and 8 bases had no gene match. The CDR3 is made up of 14 amino acids. Germline CDR1 is MDHEN and CDR2 is SYDVKM. CDR3 nucleotides: TGTGCCAGCAGCGCTACTAGCGGGCGCGATGAGCAGTTCTTC. Translated: CASSATSGRDEQFF.

In nucleotides, the CDR3 is TGTGCCAGCTCACCCCCAGGGGGCGATACTAATGAGCAGTTCTTC. This sequence encodes CASSPPGGDTNEQFF. V usage is TRBV18 and J usage is TRBJ2-1; 8 bases match TRBD1. Germline V lookup: CDR1 KGHSH, CDR2 LQKENI. This CDR3 contains 15 residues. V was clipped by 3 bases and J by 7 bases; unmatched bases: 8.